This T cell receptor beta chain was captured by sequencing in a study of T cell changes during pregnancy in multiple sclerosis (dated by TCRdb to between 2018 and 2021). At the level of the whole study: The study looked at changes in the T cell repertoire across pregnancy in women with multiple sclerosis.

Receptor amplification or capture employed the immunoSEQ multiplex PCR assay. Imported from immuneACCESS, the table was reduced by TCRdb to in-frame sequences with V and J called. These copies leave out some clones; in studies compared against another copy, an unresolved V gene accounts for under half, and the cause of the remainder is not known. A total of around 92,000 clones appear in this sample, approximately 92% of them only once. The ten largest clones capture 3.5% to 4.5% of the sample. With regard to this clone: Its recognized antigen is unknown. Base quality data are lacking; no much larger clone is found one base away.

Trimming accounts for 4 bases at V and 5 bases at J, while the number of junction bases matched to no gene is 3. Sequences SGHAT (CDR1) and FQNNGV (CDR2) are obtained from the germline V gene. From the cysteine up to the phenylalanine, the CDR3 has a length of 14 residues. Here the CDR3 DNA is all that survives: 42 bases in frame from base 1. The receptor comes from a female donor with multiple sclerosis, enrolled in a pregnancy study. The sequenced sample was peripheral blood, obtained in the first trimester of pregnancy. The chain is made from TRBV11-2 and TRBJ1-3, with TRBD1 matching 9 junction bases. For the CDR3, the sequence is CASSSDRGRNTIYF. The DNA is as follows: TGTGCCAGCAGCTCGGACAGGGGTAGAAACACCATATATTTT.